This entry describes one T cell receptor (beta chain). Only in-frame clones appear in the TCRdb table, and some are missing; sequencing was by immunoSEQ multiplex PCR. Here the sample spans more than 120,000 clones, about nine tenths being singletons. This sample is part of a study of cytomegalovirus exposure and HLA in healthy donors. Study in general: It was reported in a later analysis that the approximately 120 validation repertoires used the same platform as the 666 first-cohort repertoires.

The V gene's germline CDR1 is LNHDA and CDR2 SQIVND (reference sequence). V dropped 7 bases and J dropped 2 bases, with 17 bases sitting between them. The CDR3 sequence is 15 residues long. The origin of this receptor is a man younger than 30 in good health and CMV-seropositive. V usage is TRBV19 and J usage is TRBJ1-2; D gene ambiguous. Sequencing used PBMCs. The CDR3 loop reads CASIKLRGGNYGYTF. CDR3 sequence (DNA): TGTGCCAGTATCAAACTCCGGGGAGGGAACTATGGCTACACCTTC.